This entry lists 9 T cell receptor beta chains sequenced from one sample in a study of T cell repertoires in ileal Crohn's disease. Libraries were prepared by immunoSEQ multiplex PCR; TCRdb keeps only in-frame clonotypes and omits some of them. The profile covers about 4,900 clones, with about nine tenths appearing a single time and around 5.7% taken by the ten largest. Sequencing was done on a sample of ileal tissue. These receptors all stem from an adult with Crohn's disease.

This clone was observed a few times. This chain joins TRBV11-1 and TRBJ2-7; a possible D gene is TRBD1 (5 bases). V lost 3 bases to trimming and J lost 5 bases, with 11 bases between them. The CDR3 covers 13 residues. Germline V CDR1 and CDR2: SGHAT, FQDESV (reference sequence). The CDR3 nucleotides read TGTGCCAGCAGCTTGGGCAGGGTGGACGAGCAGTACTTC. This translates into CASSLGRVDEQYF.

The rearrangement uses TRBV5-5 and TRBJ1-6, with 8 bases identical to TRBD1. Trimming cost V 6 bases and J 8 bases; bases outside gene matches: 10. This CDR3 is 15 amino acids long. Germline V gene lookup returns CDR1 SGHKS and CDR2 YYEKEE (reference sequence). CDR3 sequence: CASNARTGIDSPLHF. CDR3 DNA sequence: TGTGCCAGCAACGCCAGGACAGGGATAGATTCACCCCTCCACTTT.

V usage is TRBV11-2 and J usage is TRBJ2-1; 9 bases line up with TRBD2. The trim removed 5 bases at V and 9 bases at J, leaving 17 bases unmatched. Germline CDR1 and CDR2: SGHAT and FQNNGV. The CDR3 length is 17 residues. Here the CDR3 DNA reads TGTGCCAGCAGCAAAAGGTCTAGCGGGGCAACATTTGGTGAGCAGTTCTTC. This encodes CASSKRSSGATFGEQFF.

The rearrangement uses TRBV4-2 and TRBJ2-7, with 12 bases lining up with TRBD2. Looked up from germline, CDR1 is LGHNA and CDR2 is YNFKEQ. Trimming at V came to 6 bases and at J to 3 bases, leaving 9 bases not matched to a gene. The CDR3 is 16 residues long. The CDR3 reads CASRSSGGARDYEQYF. The CDR3 coding sequence is TGTGCCAGCAGATCTAGCGGGGGGGCCAGGGACTACGAGCAGTACTTC.

The gene calls are TRBV4-2 and TRBJ1-6; tentative D call: TRBD1 (5 bases). The V and J ends lost 0 bases and 5 bases respectively, with 11 bases between them. Germline lookup yields CDR1 LGHNA and CDR2 YNFKEQ. CDR3 size: 16 residues. CDR3 region: CASSQETDKDNSPLHF. CDR3 bases: TGTGCCAGCAGCCAAGAAACGGACAAAGATAATTCACCCCTCCACTTT.

The chain has TRBV7-3 and TRBJ2-1; perhaps TRBD2 as D (6 bases). The CDR3 length is 15 residues. V was shortened by 5 bases and J by 4 bases, with 15 bases between the two germline ends. Germline V gene lookup returns CDR1 SGHTA and CDR2 FQGTGA. CDR3 amino acids: CASSPPGGAYNEQFF. CDR3 bases: TGTGCCAGCAGCCCACCCGGCGGGGCTTACAATGAGCAGTTCTTC.

V and J are TRBV5-1 and TRBJ1-1, with TRBD1 matching 8 bases. Germline V gives CDR1 SGHRS, CDR2 YFSETQ. V lost 4 bases, J lost 1 base, and 12 bases stayed unmatched. The CDR3 extends over 17 amino acids. In nucleotides, the CDR3 is TGCGCCAGCAGCCAAACCCCGGGACAGGAAAGGAACACTGAAGCTTTCTTT. Translation gives CASSQTPGQERNTEAFF.

V and J are TRBV7-2 and TRBJ2-7; possibly TRBD2 for D (5 bases). Germline values: CDR1 SGHTA, CDR2 FQGNSA. This CDR3 comprises 15 residues. V was pared by 4 bases and J by 1 base, with 14 bases between. CDR3 sequence: CASSSTPGESYEQYF. The DNA for the CDR3 is TGTGCCAGCAGCTCAACGCCCGGGGAATCCTACGAGCAGTACTTC.

This chain uses TRBV6-6 with TRBJ2-6; 7 bases line up with TRBD1. This CDR3 is 15 amino acids long. Trimming removed 4 bases from V and 1 base from J; junction bases left unmatched: 1. CDR1 is MNHNY and CDR2 is SVGAGI in the germline V gene (reference sequence). The CDR3 DNA is TGTGCCAGCAGTTTACAGGGGTCTGGGGCCAACGTCCTGACTTTC. Protein: CASSLQGSGANVLTF.